These 24 T cell receptor beta chains share one sample of origin, sequenced in a study of identical twins. Each CDR3 protein is one row after TCRdb ran MiXCR on the 5' RACE reads. The sample contains about 890,000 distinct CDR3 sequences, about 12% of which appear only once. This same sample was also part of a study on yellow fever vaccine responses in identical twins.

The sequenced sample was PBMCs. These receptors were obtained from a woman between 18 and 29 years old in good health.

This clonotype was observed many times. The chain uses TRBV12-3 or TRBV12-4 and TRBJ2-7; TRBD2 agrees at 10 bases. This CDR3 region has 15 residues. Trimming removed 3 bases from V and 7 bases from J; junction bases left unmatched: 9. CDR3 sequence reads: CASSFCLAGADEQYV. The CDR3 bases are TGTGCCAGCAGTTTCTGTCTAGCGGGGGCTGATGAGCAGTACGTC.

This clonotype was counted only a few times. V and J are TRBV18 and TRBJ2-7; D ambiguous. V shed 0 bases and J shed 4 bases, with 7 bases lying between them. The CDR3 spans 13 residues. Germline V gene sequence: CDR1 KGHSH, CDR2 LQKENI. CDR3 nucleotides: TGTGCCAGCTCACCACCGTCCATATACGAGCAGTACTTC. Amino acids: CASSPPSIYEQYF. The whole variable domain, remainder taken from reference TRBV18 and TRBJ2-7, is NAGVMQNPRHLVRRRGQEARLRCSPMKGHSHVYWYRQLPEEGLKFMVYLQKENIIDESGMPKERFSAEFPKEGPSILRIQQVVRGDSAAYFCASSPPSIYEQYFGPGTRLTVT.

The V and J genes are TRBV12-3 or TRBV12-4 and TRBJ2-7, with D perhaps matching TRBD1 or TRBD2 (5 bases each). The CDR3 spans 14 residues. V was shortened by 5 bases and J by 4 bases, with 15 bases between the two germline ends. The CDR3 coding sequence is TGTGCCAGCAGTCCGGTGGAAGGGGAGTACGAGCAGTACTTC. The encoded protein is CASSPVEGEYEQYF.

On this clonotype: Germline is not matched at one junction end, which may reflect a read error. The chain uses TRBV5-1 and TRBJ2-3; D may be TRBD1 or TRBD2 (5 bases each). Germline-derived CDR1 and CDR2 are SGHRS and YFSETQ. This CDR3 has 12 amino acids. Here the CDR3 DNA reads TGCGCCAGCAGCTTGGTCGAGGGGCCCATAAATTTT. Translated, it gives CASSLVEGPINF.

The CDR3, as DNA: TGTGCCAGCGGGAGTCGGCAAGTTCAGTACTTC. Amino acids: CASGSRQVQYF. J is TRBJ2-5 and V is TRBV28; D is perhaps TRBD2 (5 bases). CDR1 MDHEN and CDR2 SYDVKM come from the germline V gene. V lost 8 bases and J lost 11, with 15 bases in between. The CDR3 consists of 11 residues.

Of note for this clonotype: An end of the junction differs from the germline gene, which may be a read error. The V and J genes are TRBV28 and TRBJ1-2; 8 bases are a match to TRBD1. This CDR3 region has 14 residues. Germline V gene lookup returns CDR1 MDHEN and CDR2 SYDVKM. CDR3 nucleotides: TGTGCCAGCAGGGGGACAGGTACTAACAATGGCTACACCTTC. This encodes CASRGTGTNNGYTF.

The J gene is TRBJ2-2, the V gene TRBV6-5; D call uncertain. The V and J ends lost 6 bases and 4 bases respectively, with 6 bases between them. This CDR3 contains 12 residues. CDR1 and CDR2 from the germline V gene are MNHEY and SVGAGI. CDR3 residues: CASRPVTGELFF. The CDR3 coding sequence is TGTGCCAGCAGACCGGTCACCGGGGAGCTGTTTTTT.

This sequence joins TRBV5-5 and TRBJ2-2, with 9 nucleotides matching TRBD2. Germline V gives CDR1 SGHKS, CDR2 YYEKEE (reference sequence). V shed 4 bases, J shed 7 bases, and the junction held 5 bases outside the gene matches. This CDR3 region has 14 residues. The CDR3 loop reads CASSISGGDGELFF. The CDR3 nucleotides are TGTGCCAGCAGCATTAGCGGGGGCGACGGGGAGCTGTTTTTT.

This chain connects TRBV21-1 to TRBJ2-1; whether TRBD2, the table's D call, matches the DNA was not checked. TRBV21-1 is an annotated pseudogene. The CDR3 totals 15 residues. The CDR3 loop reads CASSNGLAETNEQFF. The CDR3 DNA follows: TGTGCCAGCAGCAATGGACTAGCGGAAACCAATGAGCAGTTCTTC.

A few counts support this clonotype. CDR3 protein: CASSLVGSNYGYTF. CDR3 coding DNA: TGTGCCAGCAGCTTAGTGGGGTCTAACTATGGCTACACCTTC. The chain uses TRBV11-2 and TRBJ1-2, with D hard to call. V gave up 1 base and J gave up 0 bases, with 6 bases separating them. Germline V CDR1 and CDR2: SGHAT, FQNNGV. The CDR3 length is 14 residues.

The rearrangement links TRBV5-1 to TRBJ2-2, with 9 bases matching TRBD1. Germline assignment: CDR1 SGHRS and CDR2 YFSETQ. The V segment lost 3 bases and the J segment 4 bases; nucleotides outside the gene matches: 4. The CDR3 runs to 15 residues. In DNA form, the CDR3 reads TGCGCCAGCAGCTCTTCGACAGGGGGCACCGGGGAGCTGTTTTTT. Translated, it gives CASSSSTGGTGELFF.

J is TRBJ2-7 and V is TRBV7-9; D is undetermined. Germline assignment: CDR1 SEHNR and CDR2 FQNEAQ (reference sequence). This CDR3 spans 15 amino acids. Trimming shortened V by 1 base and J by 2 bases, and 12 bases separated the two germline ends. CDR3 sequence (DNA): TGTGCCAGCAGCTTAGGGCCCCCTACAGCCTACGAGCAGTACTTC. This codes for CASSLGPPTAYEQYF. Together with reference TRBV7-9 and TRBJ2-7, the CDR3 gives the full variable domain: DTGVSQNPRHKITKRGQNVTFRCDPISEHNRLYWYRQTLGQGPEFLTYFQNEAQLEKSRLLSDRFSAERPKGSFSTLEIQRTEQGDSAMYLCASSLGPPTAYEQYFGPGTRLTVT.

The sample holds a few counts of this clonotype. The rearrangement uses TRBV20-1 and TRBJ2-1; TRBD2 might be the D (6 bases). V was pared by 6 bases and J by 5 bases, with 11 bases between. CDR3 size: 12 residues. Germline assignment: CDR1 DFQATT and CDR2 SNEGSKA (reference sequence). The CDR3 sequence: CSAGTPDNEQFF. CDR3 in DNA: TGCAGTGCAGGGACTCCCGACAATGAGCAGTTCTTC.

This clonotype has more than one count but fewer than ten. V gene TRBV6-1 combines with J gene TRBJ2-7, with D perhaps matching TRBD2 (5 bases). The CDR3 contains 13 residues. With 6 bases removed from V and 6 bases from J, the gap between germline ends came to 15 bases. Germline V lookup: CDR1 MNHNS, CDR2 SASEGT. The CDR3 sequence: CASSPTPRGEQYV. The CDR3 DNA reads as TGTGCCAGCAGCCCGACTCCTCGGGGCGAGCAGTACGTC.

This clonotype was counted only a few times. The chain recombines TRBV5-1 with TRBJ2-1; maybe TRBD2 (5 bases). Trimming stripped 4 bases from V and 0 bases from J, with 17 bases between. The CDR3 totals 17 residues. Per germline, CDR1 SGHRS and CDR2 YFSETQ. CDR3 DNA sequence: TGCGCCAGCAGCCCCCTACCGGAAGGGAGCTCCTACAATGAGCAGTTCTTC. Translation: CASSPLPEGSSYNEQFF.

The chain employs TRBV12-3 or TRBV12-4 and TRBJ2-7; 7 nucleotides agree with TRBD2. V lost 3 bases, J lost 3 bases, and 8 bases stayed unmatched. There are 15 residues in the CDR3. The CDR3 coding sequence is TGTGCCAGCAGTTTTGCTAGCGGAGATTTCTACGAGCAGTACTTC. Its translation: CASSFASGDFYEQYF.

This clonotype has at least ten counts. A clone one base away is much larger, so this may be a read error. The J gene is TRBJ2-7, the V gene TRBV12-3 or TRBV12-4; no clear D gene. The CDR3 extends over 11 amino acids. V lost 4 bases and J 3 bases, leaving 4 bases between the germline ends. The CDR3 reads CASSSFYEQYF. The CDR3, as DNA: TGTGCCAGCAGTTCCTTCTACGAGCAGTACTTC.

This clonotype showed up just a few times. The chain employs TRBV12-3 or TRBV12-4 and TRBJ2-6, with 7 nucleotides matching TRBD1. V dropped 5 bases and J dropped 0; count of bases not matched to a gene: 7. This CDR3 spans 17 amino acids. The CDR3 is CASSQDTGASGANVLTF. In DNA, the CDR3 is TGTGCCAGCAGTCAGGATACAGGGGCCTCTGGGGCCAACGTCCTGACTTTC.

V is TRBV18 and J is TRBJ1-1; weak D call: TRBD1 (5 bases). Germline-derived CDR1 and CDR2 are KGHSH and LQKENI. This CDR3 spans 15 amino acids. V was trimmed by 1 base and J by 0 bases, leaving 9 bases between them. This chain's CDR3 is CASSPRQTMNTEAFF. Written as DNA, the CDR3 is TGTGCCAGCTCACCACGACAGACAATGAACACTGAAGCTTTCTTT.

The chain employs TRBV19 and TRBJ1-2, with D maybe TRBD1 (5 bases). CDR1 and CDR2 (germline): LNHDA, SQIVND (reference sequence). Deletions cut 6 bases from V and 4 bases from J, with 15 bases between. The CDR3 runs to 14 residues. For the CDR3, the DNA is TGTGCCAGTAGCCTTGCTGGGGCTCCCTATGGCTACACCTTC. Amino acids: CASSLAGAPYGYTF.

This clonotype has at least ten counts. The rearrangement joins TRBV12-3 or TRBV12-4 to TRBJ2-5; 7 bases agree with TRBD2. With V trimmed by 0 bases and J by 2 bases, 3 bases remained unmatched. The CDR3 is 15 amino acids. The CDR3: CASSLALAAQETQYF. CDR3 nucleotides: TGTGCCAGCAGTTTAGCTCTAGCGGCACAAGAGACCCAGTACTTC.

The gene calls are TRBV20-1 and TRBJ1-1, with D hard to call. Germline lookup yields CDR1 DFQATT and CDR2 SNEGSKA (reference sequence). V lost 5 bases and J 1 base, leaving 5 bases between the germline ends. This CDR3 contains 11 residues. This CDR3 reads CSASKNTEAFF. The CDR3 DNA is TGCAGTGCTTCAAAGAACACTGAAGCTTTCTTT.

The sample holds a few counts of this clonotype. This rearrangement joins TRBV25-1 to TRBJ2-1; the D is unclear. The CDR3 consists of 14 residues. The V and J ends lost 0 bases and 3 bases respectively, with 6 bases between them. Per the germline V gene, CDR1 is MGHDK and CDR2 is SYGVNS. The CDR3 nucleotides are TGTGCCAGCAGTGAATACCAGAACTACAATGAGCAGTTCTTC. The encoded protein is CASSEYQNYNEQFF.

This clonotype was counted only a few times. The genes are TRBV3-1 and TRBJ2-2; D remains unclear. V was trimmed by 7 bases and J by 2 bases, leaving 5 bases between them. The CDR3 is 12 residues long. The germline V gene encodes CDR1 LGHDT and CDR2 YNNKEL (reference sequence). CDR3 in DNA: TGTGCCAGCAACCTTAACACCGGGGAGCTGTTTTTT. Translation gives CASNLNTGELFF.